The 21 T cell receptor beta chains presented below share a single source sample, sequenced in a study of blood T cell repertoires in COVID-19. Using immunoSEQ multiplex PCR, the repertoire was profiled, and TCRdb retains in-frame clones only, with some absent. Among hundreds of thousands of clones, 86% were seen once, and the ten largest hold 3% to 4%. Sequencing used PBMCs or T cells enriched from blood (not recorded which). Receptor source: a woman aged 35 to 49 with acute COVID-19.

This clone occurred once. The chain joins TRBV9 to TRBJ2-7; 14 nucleotides line up with TRBD2. The CDR3 runs 16 residues. With V trimmed by 0 bases and J by 1 base, 0 bases remained unmatched. Germline CDR1 is SGDLS and CDR2 is YYNGEE. CDR3 sequence: CASSVGLAGGSYEQYF. For the CDR3, the DNA is TGTGCCAGCAGCGTAGGACTAGCGGGAGGGTCCTACGAGCAGTACTTC.

V gene TRBV5-5 combines with J gene TRBJ1-4; D is unresolved. Trimming cost V 4 bases and J 0 bases, with 10 bases left between them. Germline assignment: CDR1 SGHKS and CDR2 YYEKEE (reference sequence). The CDR3 length is 15 residues. CDR3 protein: CASSPTGSTNEKLFF. The CDR3 DNA is TGTGCCAGCAGCCCGACCGGGTCAACTAATGAAAAACTGTTTTTT. Full variable domain (remainder filled in from reference TRBV5-5 and TRBJ1-4): DAGVTQSPTHLIKTRGQQVTLRCSPISGHKSVSWYQQVLGQGPQFIFQYYEKEERGRGNFPDRFSARQFPNYSSELNVNALLLGDSALYLCASSPTGSTNEKLFFGSGTQLSVL.

The rearrangement uses TRBV15 and TRBJ1-4; D is ambiguous. This CDR3 has 15 amino acids. CDR1 LNHNV and CDR2 YYDKDF come from the germline V gene (reference sequence). V lost 0 bases, J lost 3 bases, and 8 bases lay in between. The CDR3, as DNA: TGTGCCACCAGCAGAGAGGGCAGGTCTAATGAAAAACTGTTTTTT. Its protein product is CATSREGRSNEKLFF.

The genes are TRBV5-1 and TRBJ2-1; D unresolved. The germline CDR1 and CDR2 sequences are SGHRS and YFSETQ. The CDR3 runs 14 residues. V lost 5 bases and J lost 2, with 11 bases in between. CDR3 nucleotide sequence: TGCGCCAGCAGACCCCTAGGCGCCTACAATGAGCAGTTCTTC. Residues: CASRPLGAYNEQFF.

In nucleotides, the CDR3 is TGTGCCAGCAGTGAAGTGGCTAGCGGGTTCTCCTACGAGCAGTACTTC. Its protein is CASSEVASGFSYEQYF. V and J are TRBV2 and TRBJ2-7, with 8 bases identical to TRBD2. This CDR3 is built from 16 residues. Germline CDR1 SNHLY, CDR2 FYNNEI. Trimming cost V 1 base and J 0 bases; bases outside gene matches: 5.

The V gene is TRBV4-1, the J gene TRBJ2-1, with TRBD2 matching 12 bases. V shed 0 bases and J 9 bases; nucleotides not matched to a gene: 9. The CDR3 contains 17 residues. Germline V gene data show CDR1 as MGHRA and CDR2 as YSYEKL. In nucleotides, the CDR3 is TGCGCCAGCAGCCAAGATAATCGACTAGCGGGAGAGGGTGAGCAGTTCTTC. Translation: CASSQDNRLAGEGEQFF.

The rearrangement uses TRBV19 and TRBJ2-5; the D is unclear. The CDR3 has 15 amino acids. The V and J ends lost 4 bases and 0 bases respectively, with 12 bases between them. Germline V CDR1 and CDR2: LNHDA, SQIVND (reference sequence). The CDR3 spells CASSSNLEDQETQYF. CDR3 sequence (DNA): TGTGCCAGTAGTAGCAATTTAGAGGACCAAGAGACCCAGTACTTC.

The chain links TRBV11-2 to TRBJ1-1; D unresolved. CDR1 is SGHAT and CDR2 is FQNNGV in the germline V gene. V was shortened by 2 bases and J by 3 bases, with 7 bases between the two germline ends. The CDR3 length is 13 residues. The CDR3 region has the DNA TGTGCCAGCAGCTTAAATCGGGACACTGAAGCTTTCTTT. Translated: CASSLNRDTEAFF.

This chain uses TRBV6-5 with TRBJ2-1, with TRBD1 matching over 10 bases. Germline V CDR1 and CDR2: MNHEY, SVGAGI. After removal of 6 bases from V and 1 base from J, the junction contained 0 bases not matched to a gene. This CDR3 is built from 14 residues. The CDR3 loop is CASRDRGSYNEQFF. The CDR3 DNA reads as TGTGCCAGCAGGGACAGGGGGTCCTACAATGAGCAGTTCTTC.

Only a few counts were recorded for this clone. The chain employs TRBV30 and TRBJ2-7, with 8 bases that match TRBD1. CDR3 length: 14 amino acids. The V segment lost 2 bases and the J segment 3 bases; nucleotides outside the gene matches: 6. Looked up from germline, CDR1 is GTSNPN and CDR2 is SVGIG (reference sequence). The CDR3 loop is CAWSKSGGGYEQYF. CDR3 coding DNA: TGTGCCTGGAGTAAATCAGGGGGCGGCTACGAGCAGTACTTC.

J is TRBJ1-1 and V is TRBV18, with D possibly TRBD1 on 6 matching bases. CDR3 length: 16 amino acids. The germline V and J ends were trimmed by 7 bases and 0 bases, with 18 bases remaining between them. Germline V gene lookup returns CDR1 KGHSH and CDR2 LQKENI. CDR3 nucleotide sequence: TGTGCCAGCTTCCCGAGGGGGGGGGCCATGAACACTGAAGCTTTCTTT. Amino acids: CASFPRGGAMNTEAFF.

This clone was observed once. This chain uses TRBV5-1 with TRBJ2-2, with D possibly TRBD1 on 5 matching bases. CDR3 size: 13 residues. The V gene's germline CDR1 is SGHRS and CDR2 YFSETQ. V was trimmed by 4 bases and J by 4 bases, leaving 8 bases between them. CDR3 sequence reads: CASSRDSTGELFF. CDR3 coding DNA: TGCGCCAGCAGCCGTGACAGCACCGGGGAGCTGTTTTTT.

The chain is built from TRBV5-4 and TRBJ1-1; D possibly corresponds to TRBD1 (6 bases). The length of the CDR3 is 16 residues. Germline CDR1 reads SGHNT; CDR2 reads YYREEE (reference sequence). V was trimmed by 5 bases and J by 5 bases, leaving 22 bases between them. CDR3 loop: CASSFDTGNQGTEAFF. For the CDR3, the DNA is TGTGCCAGCAGTTTTGACACAGGGAATCAGGGGACTGAAGCTTTCTTT.

V gene TRBV19 combines with J gene TRBJ2-5; 10 bases map to TRBD2. The CDR3 covers 14 residues. The ends lost 5 bases at V and 7 bases at J; junction bases unmatched: 7. Germline CDR1 is LNHDA and CDR2 is SQIVND (reference sequence). The DNA of the CDR3 is TGTGCCAGTAGTGATGGGACTAGCGAAAGGACCCAGTACTTC. It specifies CASSDGTSERTQYF.

This clone was detected only once. The genes are TRBV7-2 and TRBJ2-1, with 10 bases lining up with TRBD1. V trimming: 4 bases; J trimming: 3 bases; junction bases outside the gene matches: 6. Germline V gene sequence: CDR1 SGHTA, CDR2 FQGNSA. This CDR3 is 16 amino acids long. The CDR3 sequence is CASSSRDRGIYNEQFF. The DNA of the CDR3 is TGTGCCAGCAGCTCCCGGGACAGGGGTATCTACAATGAGCAGTTCTTC.

Remarks on this clone: Other DNA sequences of this sample code for an identical CDR3. The chain links TRBV9 to TRBJ2-3; D call uncertain. Germline CDR1 SGDLS, CDR2 YYNGEE. This CDR3 is 12 amino acids long. Trimming stripped 3 bases from V and 2 bases from J, with 4 bases between. CDR3 sequence reads: CASSASTDTQYF. Here the CDR3 DNA reads TGTGCCAGCAGCGCATCCACAGATACGCAGTATTTT.

This clone is a singleton in its sample. Other nucleotide sequences from this sample produce the same CDR3. This chain joins TRBV19 and TRBJ2-7; TRBD1 matches 7 bases. The CDR3 loop spans 13 amino acids. J gave up 0 bases and V 4 bases, and 0 bases lay outside the gene matches. Germline V lookup: CDR1 LNHDA, CDR2 SQIVND (reference sequence). The CDR3 here is CASSRQGSYEQYF. The CDR3 DNA reads as TGTGCCAGTAGTAGACAGGGCTCCTACGAGCAGTACTTC.

This clone came up a few times. The chain carries TRBV19 and TRBJ1-2, with a tentative D call TRBD1 (6 bases). The CDR3 totals 12 residues. Germline V CDR1 and CDR2: LNHDA, SQIVND (reference sequence). The V end lost 7 bases, the J end lost 4 bases, and 10 bases lay between the germline ends. The CDR3 nucleotides read TGTGCCAGTACTGACAGGCGCTATGGCTACACCTTC. Residues: CASTDRRYGYTF.

A single count supports this clone. The V and J genes are TRBV19 and TRBJ2-1, with TRBD2 matching 8 bases. V was clipped by 5 bases and J by 3 bases; unmatched bases: 12. The CDR3 loop spans 17 amino acids. The germline CDR1 and CDR2 sequences are LNHDA and SQIVND (reference sequence). The chain's CDR3 is CASSPEPLAGHYNEQFF. The CDR3 DNA reads as TGTGCCAGTAGTCCCGAGCCCCTAGCGGGCCACTACAATGAGCAGTTCTTC. The entire variable domain, with the rest obtained from reference TRBV19 and TRBJ2-1, is as follows: DGGITQSPKYLFRKEGQNVTLSCEQNLNHDAMYWYRQDPGQGLRLIYYSQIVNDFQKGDIAEGYSVSREKKESFPLTVTSAQKNPTAFYLCASSPEPLAGHYNEQFFGPGTRLTVL.

The chain uses TRBV7-9 and TRBJ1-5; perhaps TRBD1 as D (5 bases). Looked up from germline, CDR1 is SEHNR and CDR2 is FQNEAQ (reference sequence). This CDR3 comprises 15 residues. Trimming shortened V by 5 bases and J by 3 bases, and 14 bases separated the two germline ends. The CDR3 spells CASSHVDSFNQPQHF. As DNA, the CDR3 is TGTGCCAGCAGCCATGTCGACAGCTTCAATCAGCCCCAGCATTTT.

The CDR3 protein is CASSSRKETQYF. DNA of the CDR3: TGTGCCAGCAGCTCCAGAAAAGAGACCCAGTACTTC. The V gene is TRBV7-6, the J gene TRBJ2-5; D is undetermined. V lost 4 bases to trimming and J lost 3 bases, with 6 bases between them. The germline V gene encodes CDR1 SGHVS and CDR2 FNYEAQ. CDR3 length: 12 residues.